Listed below are T cell receptor beta chains from one sample, sequenced in a study of T-cell memory formation after mild COVID-19. TCRdb recomputed calls from the 5' RACE reads with MiXCR, one row per CDR3 protein. The sample lists tens of thousands of distinct CDR3 sequences, roughly 15% occurring once. Sequencing used PBMCs or a T cell subset sorted from them (not recorded which). The source of these receptors is a man aged 18 to 30 who had mild COVID-19 (a few samples of this study predate the infection). Cell type and time point are not known. Both conserved end residues are part of each CDR3. Each record gives: J gene, D gene, V gene, clone size, CDR3 DNA, CDR3 protein. The D gene is left open where the match is weak. The size of a clone is reported for some rows only, either as once, few or many, or as a class for expanded clones.

TRBJ2-3	TRBD1	TRBV4-3	few	TGCGCCAGCAGCCAAGATCAAGACAGGGGGCAAGATACGCAGTATTTT	CASSQDQDRGQDTQYF
TRBJ1-2	-	TRBV12-3/TRBV12-4	few	TGTGCCAGCAGCGGCTTTGGCCAGGGGCGCGGCTACACCTTC	CASSGFGQGRGYTF
TRBJ1-2	-	TRBV20-1	-	TGCAGTGCTACCCCACACGGGCCGGGCCATGGCTACACCTTC	CSATPHGPGHGYTF
TRBJ1-1	-	TRBV12-3/TRBV12-4	many	TGTGCCAGCAGCTATAGCTATGGAAACACTGAAGCTTTCTTT	CASSYSYGNTEAFF
TRBJ2-7	TRBD1	TRBV7-9	few	TGTGCCAGCAGCTTCAGCACCGGGACAGGGGGAGGCGAGCAGTACTTC	CASSFSTGTGGGEQYF
TRBJ2-3	TRBD1	TRBV12-3/TRBV12-4	many	TGTGCCAGCACCGGAACAGGGGGTACAGATACGCAGTATTTT	CASTGTGGTDTQYF
TRBJ1-6	-	TRBV4-1	-	TGCGCCAGCAGCCAAGTATCTCTTCAGGGACCCCTCCACTTT	CASSQVSLQGPLHF
TRBJ2-1	-	TRBV5-1	few	TGCGCCAGCAGCTTTGGAAACAATGAGCAGTTCTTC	CASSFGNNEQFF
TRBJ1-2	-	TRBV12-3/TRBV12-4	few	TGTGCCAGCAGCTTAGACCTACAGCGGGCATATGGCTACACCTTC	CASSLDLQRAYGYTF
TRBJ2-5	TRBD1	TRBV7-2	-	TGTGCCAGCAGCTTAGAGGGGGCTCGGGAGACCCAGTACTTC	CASSLEGARETQYF
TRBJ2-1	TRBD2	TRBV29-1	few	TGCAGCGTTGTAAATCGGGGGGGCTCCTACAATGAGCAGTTCTTC	CSVVNRGGSYNEQFF
TRBJ2-1	TRBD2	TRBV3-1	-	TGTGCCAGCAGCGTAGAGCGGGGGCTCTACAATGAGCAGTTCTTC	CASSVERGLYNEQFF
TRBJ2-1	-	TRBV3-1	-	TGTGCCAGCAGCCAAGAGAGGGGAAGCTCCTACAATGAGCAGTTCTTC	CASSQERGSSYNEQFF
TRBJ2-2	TRBD2	TRBV11-1	few	TGTGCCAGCAGCTTAGTGGCTAGCGGGGCCACCGGGGAGCTGTTTTTT	CASSLVASGATGELFF
TRBJ1-1	-	TRBV20-1	-	TGCAGTGCTAGAGACGCCGACAGCTACACTGAAGCTTTCTTT	CSARDADSYTEAFF
TRBJ2-1	-	TRBV20-1	once	TGCAGTGCTGCACCACCCCAGCGGTCTACCTACAATGAGCAGTTCTTC	CSAAPPQRSTYNEQFF
TRBJ1-2	TRBD1	TRBV7-9	-	TGTGCCAGCAGCTCTTCGTCGACAGGGTCGGAGGGCTACACCTTC	CASSSSSTGSEGYTF
TRBJ2-1	-	TRBV7-8	few	TGTGCCAGCAGCTTACACAGGGCCAATGAGCAGTTCTTC	CASSLHRANEQFF
TRBJ2-5	TRBD2	TRBV6-5	few	TGTGCCAGCAGTTACACGAGCGGGGGGGACGGGACCCAGTACTTC	CASSYTSGGDGTQYF
TRBJ2-5	-	TRBV7-9	few	TGTGCCAGCAGCTTCGGGGGGCCCTCGGGGGAGACCCAGTACTTC	CASSFGGPSGETQYF
TRBJ1-5	TRBD1	TRBV7-9	-	TGTGCCAGCAGCGGCCCGACAGGGGATAGCAATCAGCCCCAGCATTTT	CASSGPTGDSNQPQHF
TRBJ1-1	-	TRBV11-2	many	TGTGCCAGCAGCTTCAAGGGGCGGGTTGAAGCTTTCTTT	CASSFKGRVEAFF
TRBJ2-1	-	TRBV6-2/TRBV6-3	-	TGTGCCAGCAGCGGGGGCCCGGGGGCTCTCCTCCCGCTCCTATACAATGAGCAGTTCTTC	CASSGGPGALLPLLYNEQFF
TRBJ2-3	-	TRBV9	few	TGTGCCAGCAGAACACCAGGGGAAGATACGCAGTATTTT	CASRTPGEDTQYF
TRBJ2-3	-	TRBV7-9	-	TGTGCCAGCAGCTTAGGCAGGGAAGTGGATACGCAGTATTTT	CASSLGREVDTQYF
TRBJ1-5	-	TRBV20-1	many	TGCAGTGCTAGAGATGGTGGCGAGAATCAGCCCCAGCATTTT	CSARDGGENQPQHF
TRBJ2-3	-	TRBV6-5	-	TGTGCCAGCAGTTACTCGCCGTGGGGCACAGATACGCAGTATTTT	CASSYSPWGTDTQYF
TRBJ1-1	-	TRBV2	-	TGTGCCAGCAGTGATGTCGGGGCGGACACTGAAGCTTTCTTT	CASSDVGADTEAFF
TRBJ1-1	-	TRBV6-2/TRBV6-3	-	TGTGCCAGCCTCCGGACGTACACTGAAGCTTTCTTT	CASLRTYTEAFF
TRBJ1-2	-	TRBV6-6	few	TGTGCCTGTCAACTGCCGGGACGCCCGGGGGAAGGCTACACCTTC	CACQLPGRPGEGYTF
TRBJ2-3	TRBD2	TRBV5-1	many	TGCGCCAGCAGCTTGGGAACTAGCGGGGGGATCACAGATACGCAGTATTTT	CASSLGTSGGITDTQYF
TRBJ2-2	-	TRBV7-9	-	TGTGCCAGCAGCTTTGTTCTCCGGAAGGACACCGGGGAGCTGTTTTTT	CASSFVLRKDTGELFF
TRBJ2-3	TRBD1	TRBV5-5	few	TGTGCCAGCAGCTTAGGCAGGGGGACAGATACGCAGTATTTT	CASSLGRGTDTQYF
TRBJ1-1	-	TRBV29-1	-	TGCAGCGTTCGGAAGAACACTGAAGCTTTCTTT	CSVRKNTEAFF